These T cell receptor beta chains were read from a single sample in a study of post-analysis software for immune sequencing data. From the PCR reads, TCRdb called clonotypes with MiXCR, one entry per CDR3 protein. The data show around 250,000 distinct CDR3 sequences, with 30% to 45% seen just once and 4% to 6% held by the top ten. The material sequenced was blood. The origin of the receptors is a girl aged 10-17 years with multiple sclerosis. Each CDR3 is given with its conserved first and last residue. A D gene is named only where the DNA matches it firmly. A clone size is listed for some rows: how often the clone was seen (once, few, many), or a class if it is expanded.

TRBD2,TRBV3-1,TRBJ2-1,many,TGTGGCTGCGGGTCCTGGGGGGGTGAGCAGTTCTTC,CGCGSWGGEQFF
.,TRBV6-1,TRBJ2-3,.,TGTGCCAGCAGTGAAGATCCGGGGAGGACAGATACGCAGTATTTT,CASSEDPGRTDTQYF
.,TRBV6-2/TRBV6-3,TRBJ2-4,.,TGTGCCAGCAGCCCCCACGGCTCGGGTGACAAAAACATTCAGTACTTC,CASSPHGSGDKNIQYF
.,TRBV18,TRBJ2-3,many,TGTGCCAGCTCAGCAGGTAACACAGATACGCAGTATTTT,CASSAGNTDTQYF
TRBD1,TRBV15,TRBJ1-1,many,TGTGCCACCAGGACAGGGGTAAACACTGAAGCTTTCTTT,CATRTGVNTEAFF
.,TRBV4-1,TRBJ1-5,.,TGCGCCAGCAGCCAAGATTTGACTAATCAGCCCCAGCATTTT,CASSQDLTNQPQHF
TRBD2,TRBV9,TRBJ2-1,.,TGTGCCAGCAGCCCGGGGGGGAGTTCCGATGAGCAGTTCTTC,CASSPGGSSDEQFF
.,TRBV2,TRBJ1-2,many,TGTGCCAGCAGGGACAGCATCTATGGCTACACCTTC,CASRDSIYGYTF
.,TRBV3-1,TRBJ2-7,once,TGTGCCAGCAGCTCCCTTATTAGGAGCGACAGGAACCTCTACGAGCAGTACTTC,CASSSLIRSDRNLYEQYF
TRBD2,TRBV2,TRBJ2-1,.,TGTGCCAGCAGTGGGGAGTTCGGGACTAGCGGGACCAATGAGCAGTTCTTC,CASSGEFGTSGTNEQFF
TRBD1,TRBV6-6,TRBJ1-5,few,TGTGCCAGCACCCTAGGACAGGGGTATAGCAATCAGCCCCAGCATTTT,CASTLGQGYSNQPQHF
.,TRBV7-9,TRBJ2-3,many,TGTGCCAGCAGCTTCTCGCCCCCAGATACGCAGTATTTT,CASSFSPPDTQYF
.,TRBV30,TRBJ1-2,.,TGTGCCTGGAGTGGCCCCGGGGTCTATGGCTACACCTTC,CAWSGPGVYGYTF
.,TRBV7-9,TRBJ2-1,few,TGTGCCAGCAGCCCAAGCGGGGACAGCTCCTACAATGAGCAGTTCTTC,CASSPSGDSSYNEQFF
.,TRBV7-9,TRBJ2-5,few,TGTGCCAGCACCCGAGTGGGCGGTCTGGAGAGTTTCCAAGAGACCCAGTACTTC,CASTRVGGLESFQETQYF
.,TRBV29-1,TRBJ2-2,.,TGCAGCGTTGAAAGCGTCAACACCGGGGAGCTGTTTTTT,CSVESVNTGELFF
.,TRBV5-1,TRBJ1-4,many,TGCGCCAGCAGCCAAGGGCCCGATCCTACAAGGGAAAAACTGTTTTTT,CASSQGPDPTREKLFF
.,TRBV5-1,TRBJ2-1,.,TGCGCCAGCAGCTTGCCCGCGGCCAATGAGCAGTTCTTC,CASSLPAANEQFF
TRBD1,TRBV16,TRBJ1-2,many,TGTGCCAGCAGCCCGCGGGACAGGTCCTATAGCACCTTC,CASSPRDRSYSTF
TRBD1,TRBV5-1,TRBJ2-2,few,TGCGCCAGCAGCTTGAAGGCAGGGGGCTTAACCGGGGAGCTGTTTTTT,CASSLKAGGLTGELFF
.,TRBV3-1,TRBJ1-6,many,TGTGCCAGCAGCCAAGATCCTCATAATTCACCCCTCCACTTT,CASSQDPHNSPLHF
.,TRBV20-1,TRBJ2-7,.,TGCAGTGCTAGACTCTACGAGCAGTACTTC,CSARLYEQYF
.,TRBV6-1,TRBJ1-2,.,TGTGCCAGCAGTGAACCCCCAGACTATGGCTACACCTTC,CASSEPPDYGYTF
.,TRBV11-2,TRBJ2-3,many,TGTGCCAGCGCTTCGTTAGGGGGAGATACGCAGTATTTT,CASASLGGDTQYF
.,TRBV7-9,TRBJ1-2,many,TGTGCCAGCAGCTTAAGACCCTATGATGGCTACACCTTC,CASSLRPYDGYTF
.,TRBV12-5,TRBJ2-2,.,TGTGCTAGTGGTTTGATCGTGGGGCCAAACACCGGGGAGCTGTTTTTT,CASGLIVGPNTGELFF
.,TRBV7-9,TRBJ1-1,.,TGTGCCAGCAGCTCCCTGGGGCGCAAAGAAGCTTTCTTT,CASSSLGRKEAFF
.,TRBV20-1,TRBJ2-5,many,TGCAGTGCTAGCGGGTACCAAGAGACCCAGTACTTC,CSASGYQETQYF
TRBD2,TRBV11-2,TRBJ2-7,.,TGTGCCAGCAGCTTAGATTCAGCGGGAGGGCCTTTGATTGGCTACAATGAGCAGTACTTC,CASSLDSAGGPLIGYNEQYF
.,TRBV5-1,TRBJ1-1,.,TGCGCCGGCAGCCCGCAGGGGAGGACTGAAGCTTTCTTT,CAGSPQGRTEAFF
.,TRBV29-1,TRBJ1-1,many,TGCAGCGTTGCCCCGCAATTGAGGAACACTGAAGCTTTCTTT,CSVAPQLRNTEAFF
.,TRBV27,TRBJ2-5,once,TGTGCCAGCAGTTTATCCAGGCGGCCCCAAGAGACCCAGTACTTC,CASSLSRRPQETQYF
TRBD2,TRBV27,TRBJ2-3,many,TGTGCCAGCAGGACCCTAGCGGACCCAGGCCGGTCGGATACGCAGTATTTT,CASRTLADPGRSDTQYF
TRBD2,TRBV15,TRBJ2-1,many,TGTGCCACCAGCAGAGATCGACTAGCTATCGGTGAGCAGTTCTTC,CATSRDRLAIGEQFF
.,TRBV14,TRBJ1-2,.,TGTGCCGGCAGCCAAGATGGGCAGCCCTATGGCTACACCTTC,CAGSQDGQPYGYTF
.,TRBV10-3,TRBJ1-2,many,TGTGCCATCACTGGACGGAGCGAGGACTATGGCTACACCTTC,CAITGRSEDYGYTF
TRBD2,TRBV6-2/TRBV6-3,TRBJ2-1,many,TGTGCCAGCAGTTACGGGACTAGCGGGGGGCAGTTCTTC,CASSYGTSGGQFF
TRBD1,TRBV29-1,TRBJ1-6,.,TGCAGCGTTGCGGAGGGACAGGGCAATTCACCCCCCCACTTT,CSVAEGQGNSPPHF